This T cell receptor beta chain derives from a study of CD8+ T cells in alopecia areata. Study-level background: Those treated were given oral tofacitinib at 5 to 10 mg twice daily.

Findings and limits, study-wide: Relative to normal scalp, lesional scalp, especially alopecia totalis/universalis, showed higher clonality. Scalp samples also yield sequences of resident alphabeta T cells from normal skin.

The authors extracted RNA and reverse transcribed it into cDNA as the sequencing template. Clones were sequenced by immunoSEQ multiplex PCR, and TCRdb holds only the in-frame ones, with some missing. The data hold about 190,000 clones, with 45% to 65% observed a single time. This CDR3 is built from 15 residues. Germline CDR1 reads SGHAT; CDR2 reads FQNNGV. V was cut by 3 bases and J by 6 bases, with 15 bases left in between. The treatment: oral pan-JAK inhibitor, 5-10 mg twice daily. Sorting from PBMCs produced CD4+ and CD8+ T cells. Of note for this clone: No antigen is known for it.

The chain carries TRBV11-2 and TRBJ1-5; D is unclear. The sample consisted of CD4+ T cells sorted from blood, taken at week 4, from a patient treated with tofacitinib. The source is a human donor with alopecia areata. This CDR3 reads CASSFRGRWGQPQHF. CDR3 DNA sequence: TGTGCCAGCAGCTTCCGGGGAAGATGGGGTCAGCCCCAGCATTTT.